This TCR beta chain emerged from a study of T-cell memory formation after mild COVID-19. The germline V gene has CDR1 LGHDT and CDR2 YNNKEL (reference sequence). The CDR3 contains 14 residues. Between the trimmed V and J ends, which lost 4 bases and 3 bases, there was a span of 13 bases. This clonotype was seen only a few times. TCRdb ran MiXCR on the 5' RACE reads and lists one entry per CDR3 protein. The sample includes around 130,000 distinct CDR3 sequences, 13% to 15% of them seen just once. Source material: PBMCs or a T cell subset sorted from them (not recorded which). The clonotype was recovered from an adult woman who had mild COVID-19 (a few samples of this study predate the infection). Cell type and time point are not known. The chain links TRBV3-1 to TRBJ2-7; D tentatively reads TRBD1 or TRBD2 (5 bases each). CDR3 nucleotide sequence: TGTGCCAGCAGCCTCCAACTAGGACACTACGAGCAGTACTTC. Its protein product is CASSLQLGHYEQYF.